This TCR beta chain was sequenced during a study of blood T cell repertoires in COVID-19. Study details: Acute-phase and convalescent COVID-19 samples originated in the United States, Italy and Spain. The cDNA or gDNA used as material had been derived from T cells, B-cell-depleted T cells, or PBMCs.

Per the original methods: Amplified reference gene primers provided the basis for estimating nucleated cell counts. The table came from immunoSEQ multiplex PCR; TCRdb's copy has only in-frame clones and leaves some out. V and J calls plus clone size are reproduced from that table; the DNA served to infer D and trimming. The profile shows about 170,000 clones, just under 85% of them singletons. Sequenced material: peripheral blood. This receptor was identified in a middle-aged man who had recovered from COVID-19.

The CDR3 sequence: CASSPTSGRRIGYF. The CDR3 nucleotides read TGTGCCAGCAGTCCGACTAGCGGGAGAAGAATTGGGTATTTT. The chain couples TRBV28 to TRBJ2-3, with 12 positions matching TRBD2. This CDR3 is built from 14 residues. V trimming: 5 bases; J trimming: 14 bases; junction bases outside the gene matches: 11. The germline gives CDR1 MDHEN, CDR2 SYDVKM. The entire variable domain, with the rest obtained from reference TRBV28 and TRBJ2-3, is as follows: DVKVTQSSRYLVKRTGEKVFLECVQDMDHENMFWYRQDPGLGLRLIYFSYDVKMKEKGDIPEGYSVSREKKERFSLILESASTNQTSMYLCASSPTSGRRIGYFGPGTRLTVL.